This passage covers 21 T cell receptor beta chains from one sample sequenced in a study of blood T cell repertoires in COVID-19. Clones were sequenced by immunoSEQ multiplex PCR, and TCRdb holds only the in-frame ones, with some missing. The data hold approximately 69,000 clones, with about 80% observed a single time. Sequencing input: peripheral blood. These TCRs come from a man over 45 with COVID-19, enrolled during active disease.

This clone was seen only once. The chain recombines TRBV30 with TRBJ1-6; D call uncertain. This CDR3 is built from 14 residues. CDR1 and CDR2 (germline): GTSNPN, SVGIG (reference sequence). V was clipped by 4 bases and J by 7 bases, with 14 bases between them. The CDR3 nucleotides read TGTGCCTGGATACCGACTGGAGAAAATTCACCCCTCCACTTT. Translation: CAWIPTGENSPLHF.

This clone has only one observation. The rearrangement links TRBV27 to TRBJ1-3, with no clear D. Per germline, CDR1 MNHEY and CDR2 SMNVEV (reference sequence). The ends were cut back, 8 bases at V and 0 bases at J, with 17 bases in the middle. The CDR3 covers 16 residues. CDR3 sequence: CASRGRVAGSGNTIYF. The CDR3 DNA reads as TGTGCCAGCCGGGGTAGGGTCGCGGGCTCTGGAAACACCATATATTTT.

The CDR3 DNA is TGTGCCAGCAGTTTCAACAGGGATGCTGAAGCTTTCTTT. Translating gives CASSFNRDAEAFF. The chain combines TRBV13 with TRBJ1-1; D might be TRBD1 (6 bases). The CDR3 consists of 13 residues. Trimming removed 6 bases at V and 6 bases at J, with 14 bases between. Looked up from germline, CDR1 is PRHDT and CDR2 is FYEKMQ (reference sequence).

The gene calls are TRBV19 and TRBJ1-1, with a possible D match to TRBD1 (5 bases). The CDR3 length is 12 residues. V lost 7 bases to trimming and J lost 6 bases, with 12 bases between them. CDR1 and CDR2 from the germline V gene are LNHDA and SQIVND (reference sequence). The CDR3 nucleotides read TGTGCCAGTAACGCGGCAGGGCCTGAAGCTTTCTTT. Translating it yields CASNAAGPEAFF.

This rearrangement joins TRBV12-3 or TRBV12-4 to TRBJ2-5, with TRBD1 as a possible D gene (5 bases). Trimming shortened V by 7 bases and J by 7 bases, and 13 bases separated the two germline ends. The CDR3 has 12 residues. CDR3 sequence (DNA): TGTGCCAGCACTCGTGGGCAGGGGACCCAGTACTTC. It specifies CASTRGQGTQYF.

The chain combines TRBV6-5 with TRBJ1-5; 9 nucleotides align to TRBD1. The CDR3 spans 14 residues. J gave up 6 bases and V 6 bases, and 6 bases lay outside the gene matches. Per the germline V gene, CDR1 is MNHEY and CDR2 is SVGAGI. This CDR3 reads CASSGTGLLQPQHF. The CDR3 nucleotides read TGTGCCAGCAGCGGGACAGGGCTTCTTCAGCCCCAGCATTTT.

The V gene is TRBV5-1, the J gene TRBJ1-3; D unresolved. Germline V gene sequence: CDR1 SGHRS, CDR2 YFSETQ. The V and J ends lost 4 bases and 4 bases respectively, with 15 bases between them. The length of the CDR3 is 15 residues. The CDR3 region has the DNA TGCGCCAGCAGCCCGGAGGGTATTGGAGGAAACACCATATATTTT. It translates to CASSPEGIGGNTIYF.

The V gene is TRBV6-6, the J gene TRBJ2-2; 10 nucleotides align to TRBD1. The CDR3 contains 16 residues. Germline assignment: CDR1 MNHNY and CDR2 SVGAGI (reference sequence). The V gene end was trimmed by 2 bases and the J gene end by 3 bases; junction bases not matched to a gene: 3. The chain's CDR3 is CASSYLGTGDTGELFF. The CDR3 nucleotides are TGTGCCAGCAGTTACCTCGGGACAGGGGACACCGGGGAGCTGTTTTTT.

This chain links TRBV30 with TRBJ2-7, with D unresolved. The germline V gene has CDR1 GTSNPN and CDR2 SVGIG (reference sequence). The V end lost 0 bases, the J end lost 2 bases, and 8 bases lay between the germline ends. This CDR3 spans 13 amino acids. CDR3 bases: TGTGCCTGGAGTGTAAGCGTAGCCTACGAGCAGTACTTC. Protein product: CAWSVSVAYEQYF.

V and J are TRBV7-2 and TRBJ2-5; TRBD2 agrees at 13 bases. CDR1 is SGHTA, CDR2 FQGNSA, per germline. The J segment lost 5 bases and the V segment lost 6 bases, leaving 6 bases of the junction unmatched. This CDR3 comprises 15 residues. The CDR3 sequence is CASSPTSGGAETQYF. The CDR3 DNA sequence: TGTGCCAGCAGTCCCACTAGCGGGGGGGCGGAGACCCAGTACTTC.

This chain links TRBV30 with TRBJ2-1; 7 positions match TRBD2. J was trimmed by 4 bases and V by 2 bases; bases with no gene match: 5. The CDR3 extends over 14 amino acids. Germline V gene lookup returns CDR1 GTSNPN and CDR2 SVGIG (reference sequence). CDR3 amino acids: CAWSIRTSYNEQFF. The CDR3 nucleotides read TGTGCCTGGAGTATCCGGACTAGTTACAATGAGCAGTTCTTC.

CDR3 region: CASSMKDRDRGYTF. CDR3 coding DNA: TGTGCCAGTAGTATGAAGGACAGGGATCGTGGCTACACCTTC. This chain links TRBV19 with TRBJ1-2; 8 bases match TRBD1. The trim removed 3 bases at V and 7 bases at J, leaving 7 bases unmatched. The CDR3 totals 14 residues. Germline assignment: CDR1 LNHDA and CDR2 SQIVND (reference sequence). Filled out from reference TRBV19 and TRBJ1-2, the complete variable domain reads DGGITQSPKYLFRKEGQNVTLSCEQNLNHDAMYWYRQDPGQGLRLIYYSQIVNDFQKGDIAEGYSVSREKKESFPLTVTSAQKNPTAFYLCASSMKDRDRGYTFGSGTRLTVV.

This sequence joins TRBV6-5 and TRBJ1-1, with 11 bases identical to TRBD1. The CDR3 runs 13 residues. Trimming took 11 bases from V and 3 from J; bases not matched to a gene: 5. Germline values: CDR1 MNHEY, CDR2 SVGAGI. The CDR3: CAVQGQGDTEAFF. The CDR3 DNA reads TGTGCCGTCCAGGGACAGGGGGACACTGAAGCTTTCTTT.

CDR3 in amino acids: CASSEYSGGRLGETQYF. The CDR3 DNA sequence: TGTGCCAGCAGTGAATATTCCGGGGGTCGTTTAGGAGAGACCCAGTACTTC. This chain connects TRBV25-1 to TRBJ2-5, with D possibly matching TRBD2 (6 bases). The V end lost 0 bases, the J end lost 4 bases, and 18 bases lay between the germline ends. Germline CDR1 is MGHDK and CDR2 is SYGVNS. The CDR3 is 17 amino acids. Drawing the rest from reference TRBV25-1 and TRBJ2-5, the complete variable domain is EADIYQTPRYLVIGTGKKITLECSQTMGHDKMYWYQQDPGMELHLIHYSYGVNSTEKGDLSSESTVSRIRTEHFPLTLESARPSHTSQYLCASSEYSGGRLGETQYFGPGTRLLVL.

The chain has TRBV4-1 and TRBJ2-3; 8 positions match TRBD2. This CDR3 is built from 15 residues. CDR1 is MGHRA and CDR2 is YSYEKL in the germline V gene. Germline trimming cut 6 bases from V and 0 bases from J; bases unmatched to any gene: 5. The CDR3 here is CASRSRGASTDTQYF. CDR3 nucleotides: TGCGCCAGCAGGTCGCGGGGGGCGAGCACAGATACGCAGTATTTT.

This clone has a single count. The CDR3 DNA is TGTGCCAGCAGCCCCCGGGACAGAGGTGAAAAACTGTTTTTT. Its protein product is CASSPRDRGEKLFF. The rearrangement uses TRBV7-8 and TRBJ1-4; 7 bases align to TRBD1. V trimming: 5 bases; J trimming: 7 bases; junction bases outside the gene matches: 7. CDR1 and CDR2 from the germline V gene are SGHVS and FQNEAQ. There are 14 residues in the CDR3.

V gene TRBV6-5 combines with J gene TRBJ1-5; 8 bases agree with TRBD1. The J segment lost 1 base and the V segment lost 2 bases, leaving 4 bases of the junction unmatched. Germline V gene lookup returns CDR1 MNHEY and CDR2 SVGAGI. The CDR3 runs to 16 residues. CDR3 DNA sequence: TGTGCCAGCAGTTACGCCGGACAGGGAAGCAATCAGCCCCAGCATTTT. This sequence encodes CASSYAGQGSNQPQHF.

The chain employs TRBV6-1 and TRBJ2-7; D not certain. Germline lookup yields CDR1 MNHNS and CDR2 SASEGT. The CDR3 has 15 residues. Between the trimmed V and J ends, which lost 3 bases and 2 bases, there was a span of 14 bases. The CDR3 loop reads CASSDLGTAPYEQYF. The CDR3 DNA reads as TGTGCCAGCAGTGATCTCGGCACAGCCCCCTACGAGCAGTACTTC.

The chain uses TRBV14 and TRBJ1-4, with TRBD1 as a possible D gene (5 bases). With 2 bases removed from V and 3 bases from J, the gap between germline ends came to 16 bases. Germline-derived CDR1 and CDR2 are SGHDN and FVKESK. This CDR3 is built from 17 residues. CDR3 sequence (DNA): TGTGCCAGCAGCCAAATTGCGGGGAGAGGGGCTAATGAAAAACTGTTTTTT. It yields the protein CASSQIAGRGANEKLFF.

This chain joins TRBV6-4 and TRBJ2-2, with D hard to call. V gave up 6 bases and J gave up 7 bases, with 21 bases separating them. This CDR3 is built from 16 residues. Germline V lookup: CDR1 MRHNA, CDR2 SNTAGT. The CDR3 protein is CASSPRHPTSGGELFF. The CDR3 DNA reads TGTGCCAGCAGCCCAAGACACCCTACGTCCGGCGGGGAGCTGTTTTTT.

The chain recombines TRBV5-1 with TRBJ2-3; 7 bases align to TRBD1. The CDR3 is 15 residues long. Germline V CDR1 and CDR2: SGHRS, YFSETQ. The J segment lost 2 bases and the V segment lost 4 bases, leaving 7 bases of the junction unmatched. The CDR3 loop is CASSLPGQTTDTQYF. DNA for the CDR3: TGCGCCAGCAGCCTGCCGGGACAGACCACAGATACGCAGTATTTT.